This T cell receptor beta chain came from a study of blood T cell repertoires in COVID-19. Study details: Nucleic acid was either cDNA or gDNA, and it came from T cells, B-cell-depleted T cells, or PBMCs.

Trimming took 1 base from V and 9 from J, leaving 4 bases between them. This CDR3 spans 11 amino acids. CDR1 and CDR2 from the germline V gene are LNHNV and YYDKDF (reference sequence). Authors' methods: Researchers report that nucleated cell counts were estimated from reference gene primer amplification. Using immunoSEQ multiplex PCR, the repertoire was profiled, and TCRdb retains in-frame clones only, with some absent. V and J calls and clone size are those listed in that table; D and trimming were worked out from the DNA. The sample holds around 170,000 clones, 75% to 90% seen once. This receptor was obtained from a woman between 40 and 50 years old with acute or convalescent COVID-19. J is TRBJ2-1 and V is TRBV15; D not resolved. The sample taken for sequencing was peripheral blood. CDR3 protein: CATSRGGEQFF. The CDR3 DNA is TGTGCCACCAGCAGAGGCGGTGAGCAGTTCTTC.